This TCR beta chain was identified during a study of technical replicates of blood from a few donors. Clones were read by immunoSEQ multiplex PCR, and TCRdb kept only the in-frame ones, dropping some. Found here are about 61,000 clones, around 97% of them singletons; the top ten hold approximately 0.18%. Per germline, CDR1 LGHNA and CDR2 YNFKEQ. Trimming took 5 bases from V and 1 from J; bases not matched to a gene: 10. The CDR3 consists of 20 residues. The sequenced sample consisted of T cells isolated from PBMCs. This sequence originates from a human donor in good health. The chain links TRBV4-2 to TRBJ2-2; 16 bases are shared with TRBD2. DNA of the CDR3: TGTGCCAGCAGCTCTCCTAGAGGGACTAGCGGGAGGGTGAACACCGGGGAGCTGTTTTTT. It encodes CASSSPRGTSGRVNTGELFF.